This TCR beta chain was sequenced during a study of blood T cell repertoires in COVID-19 (TCRdb year 2020). The study in broad terms: Samples from collaborators originated in the United States, Italy and Spain and spanned both the acute and convalescent phases of COVID-19. The material from the prospective study consisted of cDNA or gDNA derived from T cells, B-cell-depleted T cells, or PBMCs. Deeply sampled blood TCRbeta repertoires from subjects exposed to, actively infected with, or recovered from COVID-19 were included in the dataset. The repertoires were released in a freely available public database meant as a resource for research on the immune response to SARS-CoV-2. HLA class I and class II types, where available, came from metadata supplied by the sample provider rather than from assay-based typing. A de-identified subject ID, COVID-19 status, age in years and sex were almost always included in the sample metadata. The samples were drawn from two sources: the first 160 participants of the ongoing ImmuneRACE study, and over 1,000 subjects contributed by 6 global collaborators.

A remark on this clone: The antigen this receptor binds is unknown. No much larger clonotype is one base removed from it; base qualities were not supplied.

Whole blood was collected in K2EDTA tubes by collaborating institutions according to the institutions' own protocols. For TCRbeta analysis, collaborators shipped samples in one of three forms: frozen whole blood, isolated PBMCs, or DNA extracted from either of those sample types. The immunoSEQ Assay, a bias-controlled multiplex PCR, was used to amplify TCRbeta CDR3 regions from genomic DNA. The authors' analysis ran thus. The number of nucleated cells in each sample was estimated from the amplification of reference gene primers within the assay. To quantify the absolute abundance of each unique TCRbeta CDR3 rearrangement, sequence reads were collapsed and filtered. Productive Simpson clonality was computed per sample as the square root of Simpson's diversity index over productive rearrangements. As stored in TCRdb, this immuneACCESS dataset retains in-frame rearrangements with V and J assigned. A fraction of the clones does not appear; measured against another copy, unresolved V genes explain less than half of the discrepancy, and the remainder lacks a known reason. V and J calls and clone size are given by that table; D and trimming were obtained from the DNA. The sample has hundreds of thousands of clones on record, 70% to 90% of them singletons. Of the sample, around 0.72% is held by the ten largest clones.

Findings and caveats that apply to the study as a whole: Clinical and demographic metadata were provided uncurated, with the amount varying by source and participant.

CDR1 is given as LGHNA and CDR2 as YSLEER, both from the germline V gene. The junction shows trimming of 4 bases on V and 9 bases on J, plus 18 bases between the germline ends. From cysteine to phenylalanine, the CDR3 is 14 amino acids long. Just CDR3 DNA is preserved here, 42 bases in frame from base 1. Specimen: peripheral blood. This TCR derives from a man aged 40-55 years with acute or convalescent COVID-19. The chain couples TRBV4-3 to TRBJ2-5; the D gene is perhaps TRBD2, on 5 matching bases. CDR3 loop: CASSPQVKAGAQYF. The sequenced DNA is TGCGCCAGCAGCCCCCAGGTCAAGGCCGGGGCCCAGTACTTC.